Listed here are 8 T cell receptor beta chains from one sample, sequenced in a study of T-cell memory formation after mild COVID-19. Each CDR3 protein is one row after TCRdb ran MiXCR on the 5' RACE reads. The sample lists 150,000 to 200,000 distinct CDR3 sequences, roughly 17% occurring once. The sequenced material came from PBMCs or a T cell subset sorted from them (not recorded which). These receptors were obtained from an adult woman who had mild COVID-19 (a few samples of this study predate the infection). Cell type and time point are not known.

This clonotype was recorded a few times. The V gene is TRBV29-1, the J gene TRBJ1-5; D is possibly TRBD1 (5 bases). This CDR3 contains 14 residues. CDR1 and CDR2 (germline): SQVTM, ANQGSEA. Trimming took off 6 bases at V and 2 bases at J, with 14 bases between the two ends. The CDR3 reads CSVSGEVGNQPQHF. CDR3 nucleotides: TGCAGCGTGTCGGGGGAGGTCGGCAATCAGCCCCAGCATTTT.

This sequence joins TRBV2 and TRBJ2-1, with 14 bases fitting TRBD2. From germline, CDR1 is SNHLY and CDR2 FYNNEI. V lost 6 bases, J lost 6 bases, and 4 bases stayed unmatched. CDR3 length equals 15 residues. CDR3 coding DNA: TGTGCCAGCAGGGTTGGACTAGCGGGAGGCAATGAGCAGTTCTTC. Translating gives CASRVGLAGGNEQFF.

The chain recombines TRBV7-9 with TRBJ1-1; D gene uncertain. V lost 5 bases and J 0 bases, leaving 10 bases between the germline ends. Germline CDR1 is SEHNR and CDR2 is FQNEAQ (reference sequence). The CDR3 runs 14 residues. In nucleotides, the CDR3 is TGTGCCAGCAGCCTGCCCAACATGAACACTGAAGCTTTCTTT. Protein: CASSLPNMNTEAFF.

The gene calls are TRBV6-5 and TRBJ1-1; D call uncertain. The CDR3 is made up of 15 amino acids. V was shortened by 2 bases and J by 1 base, with 11 bases between the two germline ends. Germline assignment: CDR1 MNHEY and CDR2 SVGAGI. As DNA, the CDR3 is TGTGCCAGCAGTTACGAGGTACCCAGGAACACTGAAGCTTTCTTT. Its translation: CASSYEVPRNTEAFF.

The rearrangement joins TRBV7-2 to TRBJ1-4, with D possibly being TRBD1 (5 bases). This CDR3 comprises 14 residues. V lost 5 bases to trimming and J lost 5 bases, with 12 bases between them. Germline assignment: CDR1 SGHTA and CDR2 FQGNSA. Written as DNA, the CDR3 is TGTGCCAGCAGCCCGGGACTTTCGAATGAAAAACTGTTTTTT. Protein: CASSPGLSNEKLFF.

V is TRBV7-8 and J is TRBJ2-5; the D is unclear. Germline V gene lookup returns CDR1 SGHVS and CDR2 FQNEAQ. The CDR3 spans 13 residues. V was shortened by 5 bases and J by 4 bases, with 11 bases between the two germline ends. The CDR3 DNA reads TGTGCCAGCAGCCTACGCTGGGCAGAGACCCAGTACTTC. It codes for CASSLRWAETQYF.

J is TRBJ2-1 and V is TRBV4-1; the match to TRBD1 covers 9 bases. The CDR3 totals 13 residues. Germline V gene data show CDR1 as MGHRA and CDR2 as YSYEKL. With 2 bases clipped from V and 8 bases from J, the junction kept 1 base outside the gene matches. Written as DNA, the CDR3 is TGCGCCAGCAGCCAAACAGGGGGCTATGAGCAGTTCTTC. It codes for CASSQTGGYEQFF.

The table lists this clonotype with a few counts. V and J are TRBV9 and TRBJ2-3; 8 bases are shared with TRBD1. CDR1 and CDR2 (germline): SGDLS, YYNGEE. Trimming removed 5 bases from V and 4 bases from J; junction bases left unmatched: 6. This CDR3 comprises 14 residues. The CDR3 nucleotides are TGTGCCAGCAGTAGACAGGGGCGCGCAGATACGCAGTATTTT. It specifies CASSRQGRADTQYF.